This TCR beta chain derives from a study of shared clonotypes between healthy human individuals. Sequencing was performed with immunoSEQ multiplex PCR; in TCRdb, only in-frame clones are kept and a portion is missing. The profile shows about 2 million clones, over 85% of them singletons. Naive CD8 cells lacked CD45RO and underwent positive selection for CCR7, leaving out terminally differentiated effector memory CD45RA+ cells. Of note for this clone: Other DNA sequences of this sample code for an identical CDR3.

The source material was naive CD8+ T cells sorted from blood. This sequence was found in a man in his late teens or twenties in good health.

The CDR3 DNA reads TGCGCCAGCAGCCAAGTTCCGGGGAGCAATCAGCCCCAGCATTTT. This translates into CASSQVPGSNQPQHF. The chain carries TRBV4-1 and TRBJ1-5; D remains unclear. Trimming left V 1 base short and J 1 base short, with 8 bases between. CDR3 size: 15 residues. Per the germline V gene, CDR1 is MGHRA and CDR2 is YSYEKL.